Sequencing of this T cell receptor (beta chain) was carried out in a study of beta chain features in type 1 diabetes. Study-wide findings and caveats: Reads derived from cDNA could over-represent cells showing high TCR expression.

A word on this clone: As yet, its antigen is unknown. This likely comes from a read error, as the CDR3 has no conserved phenylalanine or tryptophan at its end. The limits of the CDR3 on the DNA are not certain, so only TCRdb's listed CDR3 is given.

Reverse transcribing all isolated RNA meant expressed TCRB transcripts were sequenced. TCRdb's table, derived via immunoSEQ multiplex PCR, lists solely in-frame clones and lacks some. The data show fewer than 550,000 clones, approximately 10% seen once. Germline values: CDR1 DFQATT, CDR2 SNEGSKA (reference sequence). The CDR3 length is 11 residues, termini included. V and J are TRBV20-1 and TRBJ2-7; the D segment call TRBD1 is taken from the table without a DNA check. Sequencing used naive CD4+ T cells from blood. The clonotype comes from a woman between 18 and 30 years old in good health. The CDR3 protein is CSARASSSRGY.